This T cell receptor beta chain is drawn from a study of T-cell reconstitution after alpha-beta-depleted transplantation in children. Broader study findings: The authors attributed T-cell counts and diversity one year after transplant mostly to newly produced T cells. Elevated TCRbeta diversity at day 60 was traced, in some patients, to surviving recipient T cells and thymic progenitors.

The library targeted TCRbeta and was prepared with unique molecular identifiers. TCRdb re-called the PCR reads with MiXCR, one entry per CDR3 protein. The data hold approximately 800,000 distinct CDR3 sequences, with under 20% observed a single time. In regard to this clonotype: The antigen is unknown.

Here the sequenced sample was PBMCs, mostly from graft donor cells, taken 360 days after TCRalphabeta/CD19-depleted stem cell transplant. This clonotype was sampled from a male patient between 5 and 17 years old who had a stem cell transplant for acute lymphoblastic leukemia, so the T cells may come from the graft donor.

CDR3 nucleotide sequence: TGTGCCAGCAGCTTACAGGGAAACGTCCTGACTTTC. Its translation is CASSLQGNVLTF. This chain uses TRBV7-9 with TRBJ2-6; possible D gene TRBD1, 5 bases. Germline values: CDR1 SEHNR, CDR2 FQNEAQ (reference sequence). Between the trimmed V and J ends, which lost 2 bases and 10 bases, there was a span of 6 bases. There are 12 residues in the CDR3.